The 2 T cell receptor beta chains below were found in one sample sequenced in a study of T cells in Graves' hyperthyroidism and ophthalmopathy. RNA transcripts yielded amplified TCR beta CDR3 regions. Carried out on the TCR CDR3, a first-round RT-PCR used the HTBI primer set. TCRdb reprocessed the multiplex PCR reads with MiXCR, giving one entry per CDR3 protein. The data hold a few hundred thousand distinct CDR3 sequences, with roughly 25% observed a single time. The sample consisted of blood. The source of these receptors is a man in his forties or fifties with Graves' hyperthyroidism.

The sample holds a few counts of this clonotype. The chain uses TRBV27 and TRBJ1-6, with 7 positions matching TRBD1. Germline assignment: CDR1 MNHEY and CDR2 SMNVEV (reference sequence). The length of the CDR3 is 15 residues. V lost 5 bases to trimming and J lost 7 bases; unmatched junction nucleotides: 8. CDR3 protein: CASSPRQGWNSPLHF. CDR3 DNA: TGTGCCAGCAGTCCCAGACAGGGTTGGAATTCACCCCTCCACTTT.

The chain recombines TRBV6-1 with TRBJ2-5; TRBD1 is a possible D gene (6 bases). The CDR3 is made up of 14 amino acids. From germline, CDR1 is MNHNS and CDR2 SASEGT. V was pared by 1 base and J by 10 bases, with 16 bases between. This CDR3 is CASSEVVVRGDQYF. In nucleotides, the CDR3 is TGTGCCAGCAGTGAAGTAGTAGTCAGGGGAGACCAGTACTTC.